Sequencing of this T cell receptor (beta chain) was carried out in a study of T-cell reconstitution after alpha-beta-depleted transplantation in children. Study results and limitations: Reportedly, roughly two months post-transplant, alpha-beta T cells arose from several hundred expanded graft clones. Once a year had passed after transplant, T-cell counts and diversity came mostly from newly produced T cells. At day 60, the high TCRbeta diversity found in some patients originated from recipient T cells and thymic progenitors that had survived.

Note on this clonotype: Antigen specificity is unknown.

For TCRbeta, the library was prepared with unique molecular identifiers. TCRdb used MiXCR to reprocess the PCR reads, holding one entry per CDR3 protein. The sample has more than 40,000 distinct CDR3 sequences, around 50% seen once; the top ten hold under 40%. CDR1 SNHLY and CDR2 FYNNEI come from the germline V gene. Trimming at V came to 5 bases and at J to 3 bases, leaving 9 bases not matched to a gene. The CDR3 consists of 17 residues. The TCR was taken from a boy under three years old with SCID, due to receive a stem cell transplant. The rearrangement joins TRBV2 to TRBJ2-1; 11 nucleotides agree with TRBD2. The sample in question was peripheral blood, obtained before TCRalphabeta/CD19-depleted stem cell transplant. In DNA, the CDR3 is TGTGCCAGCAGTCCTCTAGCGGGGGGCCATCTCTACAATGAGCAGTTCTTC. Its protein is CASSPLAGGHLYNEQFF.